This passage covers 3 T cell receptor beta chains from one sample sequenced in a study of shared clonotypes between healthy human individuals. TCRdb keeps only in-frame clones here, not all; method: immunoSEQ multiplex PCR. The repertoire has about 2.4 million clones, more than 80% of them found once; the top ten carry roughly 0.13%. Material for sequencing was naive CD4+ T cells sorted from blood. Subset denoted: CD45RA+ positively selected. All receptors derive from a man younger than 35 in good health.

The sample holds one count of this clone. The chain carries TRBV30 and TRBJ2-3; D call uncertain. Trimming shortened V by 2 bases and J by 6 bases, and 6 bases separated the two germline ends. CDR3 length equals 11 residues. Germline V gene data show CDR1 as GTSNPN and CDR2 as SVGIG (reference sequence). In nucleotides, the CDR3 is TGTGCCTGGAGTTCAGACGATACGCAGTATTTT. Translated, it gives CAWSSDDTQYF.

The CDR3 DNA reads TGTGCCAGCAGTTCCCAGGGGGCGCATGAAGCTTTCTTT. It specifies CASSSQGAHEAFF. The J gene is TRBJ1-1, the V gene TRBV27, with 8 bases aligning to TRBD1. This CDR3 has 13 residues. Unmatched junction bases numbered 5, after V lost 4 bases and J lost 7 bases. Per the germline V gene, CDR1 is MNHEY and CDR2 is SMNVEV (reference sequence).

This sequence joins TRBV9 and TRBJ2-3; D not certain. The CDR3 length is 15 residues. Germline-derived CDR1 and CDR2 are SGDLS and YYNGEE. The V and J ends lost 0 bases and 1 base respectively, with 9 bases between them. This CDR3 is CASSVDLGRTDTQYF. The CDR3 DNA reads TGTGCCAGCAGCGTAGATTTAGGGCGCACAGATACGCAGTATTTT.